This paragraph reports one TCR beta chain. The CDR3 runs 15 residues. Germline-derived CDR1 and CDR2 are DFQATT and SNEGSKA (reference sequence). The V gene lost 6 bases and the J gene lost 0 bases, with 17 bases spanning the gap. The entry originates in a study of T cells in Graves' hyperthyroidism and ophthalmopathy. It was RNA transcripts that yielded the amplified TCR beta CDR3 regions. First-round RT-PCR with HTBI primers amplified the TCR CDR3 region. TCRdb reprocessed the multiplex PCR reads via MiXCR and lists one record per CDR3 protein. The profile covers hundreds of thousands of distinct CDR3 sequences, with approximately 15% appearing a single time and 4.5% to 6% taken by the ten largest. Uncontrolled infection, other autoimmune disease, pregnancy or lactation excluded patients. Together with thyroid ultrasound, orbital computed tomography, serum thyroxine and TRAb, clinical symptoms were used for diagnoses. Any symptoms of ophthalmopathy came after the first hyperthyroidism diagnosis, from which the blood sample dates.

The sequence was collected from a woman between 25 and 40 years old with Graves' hyperthyroidism that later progressed to Graves' ophthalmopathy. This chain joins TRBV20-1 and TRBJ1-1; TRBD1 might be the D (5 bases). Sequencing was carried out using blood. CDR3 in DNA: TGCAGTGCACCTCCCTTGGCAGGGTTGAACACTGAAGCTTTCTTT. Residues: CSAPPLAGLNTEAFF.